Below, one T cell receptor (beta chain) is given with its context. Its antigen is not identified. For TCR beta, libraries came from iRepertoire HTBI primers and Arm-PCR of CDR3 regions. Per the original data handling: Gene usage covered 62 TRBV and some 13 TRBJ segments. TCRdb used MiXCR to reprocess the multiplex PCR reads, holding one entry per CDR3 protein. TCRdb's processing, not the study's, gives the V and J calls here. The repertoire includes approximately 380,000 distinct CDR3 sequences, more than 20% of them detected once, and under 25% sits in the top ten. The data were obtained in a study of regulatory T cells in long-lasting Graves disease. Time point here: persistent/refractory GD, antithyroid drugs over 5 years with positive TRAb. PBMC RNA was the source of the TCR library. Graves' disease diagnoses followed American Thyroid Association guidelines. One endocrinology department in Xi'an, China, was where patients came from.

Notes on the study in general: With 2,741 shared public clonotypes, persistent patients exceeded new patients, who shared about a thousand.

This TCR derives from a female donor with Graves disease. The sample was peripheral blood mononuclear cells (PBMCs), taken when the disease was refractory, from a patient treated with antithyroid drugs.

Written as DNA, the CDR3 is TGTGCCAGCAGCCAAGTGGTCTCCACAGATACGCAGTATTTT. It yields the protein CASSQVVSTDTQYF. The V and J genes are TRBV3-1 and TRBJ2-3; D uncertain. This CDR3 has 14 amino acids. V lost 1 base, J lost 2 bases, and 7 bases lay in between. Germline V CDR1 and CDR2: LGHDT, YNNKEL (reference sequence).